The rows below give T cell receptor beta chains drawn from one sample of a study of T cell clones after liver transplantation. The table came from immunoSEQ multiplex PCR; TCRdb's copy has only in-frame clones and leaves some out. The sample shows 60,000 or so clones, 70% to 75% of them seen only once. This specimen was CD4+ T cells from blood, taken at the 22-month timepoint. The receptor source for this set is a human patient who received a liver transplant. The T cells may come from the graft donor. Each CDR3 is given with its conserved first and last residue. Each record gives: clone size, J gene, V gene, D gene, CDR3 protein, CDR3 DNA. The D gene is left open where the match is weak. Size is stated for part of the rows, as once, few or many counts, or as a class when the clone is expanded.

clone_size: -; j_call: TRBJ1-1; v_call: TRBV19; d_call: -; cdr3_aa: CASSLRTGAGGTEAFF; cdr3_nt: TGTGCCAGTAGTCTCCGGACGGGGGCGGGTGGCACTGAAGCTTTCTTT
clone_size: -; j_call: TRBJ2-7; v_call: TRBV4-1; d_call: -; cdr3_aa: CASSQDRISSYEQYF; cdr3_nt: TGCGCCAGCAGCCAAGACCGAATATCTTCCTACGAGCAGTACTTC
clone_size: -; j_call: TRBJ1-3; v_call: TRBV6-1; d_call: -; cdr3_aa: CASSPTGHGNTIYF; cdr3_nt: TGTGCCAGCAGCCCTACAGGGCACGGAAACACCATATATTTT
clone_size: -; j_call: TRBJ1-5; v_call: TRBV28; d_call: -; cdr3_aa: CASRQIRPGQPQHF; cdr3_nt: TGTGCCAGCAGGCAGATCCGCCCGGGGCAGCCCCAGCATTTT
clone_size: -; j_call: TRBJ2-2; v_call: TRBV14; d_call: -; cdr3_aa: CASSQDRGYGELFF; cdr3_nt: TGTGCCAGCAGCCAAGACAGGGGATACGGGGAGCTGTTTTTT
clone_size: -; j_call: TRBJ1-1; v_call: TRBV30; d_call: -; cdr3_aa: CAWSMAGNLAFF; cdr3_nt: TGTGCCTGGAGTATGGCAGGGAACTTGGCTTTCTTT
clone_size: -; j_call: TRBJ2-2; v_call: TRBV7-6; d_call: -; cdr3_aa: CASSLVRRGPNTGELFF; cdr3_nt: TGTGCCAGCAGCTTAGTGAGACGAGGGCCTAACACCGGGGAGCTGTTTTTT
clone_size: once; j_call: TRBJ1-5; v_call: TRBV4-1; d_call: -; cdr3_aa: CASSQVRGGEVNQPQHF; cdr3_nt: TGCGCCAGCAGCCAAGTCCGAGGGGGGGAGGTCAATCAGCCCCAGCATTTT
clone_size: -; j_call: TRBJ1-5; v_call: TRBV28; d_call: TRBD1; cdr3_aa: CASTLTGVGNQPQHF; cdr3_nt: TGTGCCAGCACCCTGACAGGGGTGGGCAATCAGCCCCAGCATTTT
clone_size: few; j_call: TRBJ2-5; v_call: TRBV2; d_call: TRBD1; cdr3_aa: CASSRDRGRKTQYF; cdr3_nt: TGTGCCAGCAGTCGGGACAGGGGACGAAAGACCCAGTACTTC
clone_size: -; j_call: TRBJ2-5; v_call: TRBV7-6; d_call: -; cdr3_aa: CASSLGMGGGETQYF; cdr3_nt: TGTGCCAGCAGCTTAGGCATGGGGGGCGGAGAGACCCAGTACTTC
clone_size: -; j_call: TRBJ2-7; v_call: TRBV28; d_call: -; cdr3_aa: CASSTAGTASYEQYF; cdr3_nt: TGTGCCAGCAGCACCGCCGGGACGGCCTCCTACGAGCAGTACTTC
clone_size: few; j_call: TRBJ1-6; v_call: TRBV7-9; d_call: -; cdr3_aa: CASSRDLGSPLHF; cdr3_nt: TGTGCCAGTTCCCGGGACCTGGGTTCACCCCTCCACTTT
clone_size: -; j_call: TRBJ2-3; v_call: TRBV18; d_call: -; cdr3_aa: CASQQGAGTDTQYF; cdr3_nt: TGTGCCAGTCAACAGGGAGCGGGCACAGATACGCAGTATTTT
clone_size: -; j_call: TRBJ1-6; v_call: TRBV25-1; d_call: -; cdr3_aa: CASSDKVNSPLHF; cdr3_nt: TGTGCCAGCAGTGATAAGGTGAATTCACCCCTCCACTTT
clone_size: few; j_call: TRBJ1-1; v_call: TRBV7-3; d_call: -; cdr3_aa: CASSPPGRTEAFF; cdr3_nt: TGTGCCAGCAGCCCCCCGGGGCGCACTGAAGCTTTCTTT
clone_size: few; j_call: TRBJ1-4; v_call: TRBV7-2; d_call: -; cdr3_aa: CASSRTAGRPNEKLFF; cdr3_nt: TGTGCCAGCAGCCGAACCGCCGGGCGCCCGAATGAAAAACTGTTTTTT
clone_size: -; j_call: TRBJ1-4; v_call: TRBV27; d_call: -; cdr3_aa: CASSPNPGAIGEKLFF; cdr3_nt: TGTGCCAGCAGTCCTAATCCTGGGGCGATAGGTGAAAAACTGTTTTTT
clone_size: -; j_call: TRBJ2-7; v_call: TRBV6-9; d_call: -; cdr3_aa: CASSYERGGYEQYF; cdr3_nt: TGTGCCAGCAGTTACGAAAGGGGCGGGTACGAGCAGTACTTC
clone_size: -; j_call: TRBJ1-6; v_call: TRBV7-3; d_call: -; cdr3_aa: CASSLEGKWYSPLHF; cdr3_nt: TGTGCCAGCAGCTTAGAGGGGAAATGGTATTCACCCCTCCACTTT
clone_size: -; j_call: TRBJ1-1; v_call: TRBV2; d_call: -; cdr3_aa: CASSASQVERTEAFF; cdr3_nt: TGTGCCAGCAGTGCTTCACAGGTTGAGAGGACTGAAGCTTTCTTT
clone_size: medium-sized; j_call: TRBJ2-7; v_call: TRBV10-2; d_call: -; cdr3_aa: CATAGTPNYEQYF; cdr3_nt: TGCGCCACCGCCGGGACTCCCAACTACGAGCAGTACTTC
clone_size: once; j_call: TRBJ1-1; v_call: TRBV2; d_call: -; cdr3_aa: CASRRGFEAFF; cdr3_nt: TGTGCCTCCCGGCGTGGGTTTGAAGCTTTCTTT
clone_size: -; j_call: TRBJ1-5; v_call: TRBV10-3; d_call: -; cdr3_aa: CAISEGPNQPQHF; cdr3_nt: TGTGCCATCAGTGAGGGGCCAAATCAGCCCCAGCATTTT
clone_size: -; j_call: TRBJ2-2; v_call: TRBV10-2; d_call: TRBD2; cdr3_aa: CASRGLAVTGELFF; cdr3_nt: TGCGCCAGCAGGGGACTAGCGGTGACCGGGGAGCTGTTTTTT
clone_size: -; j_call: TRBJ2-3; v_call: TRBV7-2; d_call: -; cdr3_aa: CASALRAPPDTQYF; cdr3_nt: TGTGCCAGCGCCCTAAGGGCCCCCCCGGATACGCAGTATTTT
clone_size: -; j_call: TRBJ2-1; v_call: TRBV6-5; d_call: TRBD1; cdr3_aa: CASRTGVYNEQFF; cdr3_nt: TGTGCCAGCAGGACAGGGGTGTACAATGAGCAGTTCTTC
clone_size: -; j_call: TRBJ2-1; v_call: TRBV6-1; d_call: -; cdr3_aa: CASSAQVRNEQFF; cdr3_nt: TGTGCCAGCAGTGCACAGGTGCGGAATGAGCAGTTCTTC
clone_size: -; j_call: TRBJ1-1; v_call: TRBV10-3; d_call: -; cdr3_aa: CAISESSPGGQGSNTEAFF; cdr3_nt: TGTGCCATCAGTGAGTCGAGTCCGGGGGGGCAAGGAAGTAACACTGAAGCTTTCTTT
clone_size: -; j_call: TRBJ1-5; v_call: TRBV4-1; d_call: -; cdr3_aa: CASSQDVSANQPQHF; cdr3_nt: TGCGCCAGCAGCCAAGATGTATCCGCCAATCAGCCCCAGCATTTT
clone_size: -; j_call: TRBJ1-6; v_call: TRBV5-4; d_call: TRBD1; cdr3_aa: CASSQEGQGVYNNSPLHF; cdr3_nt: TGTGCCAGCAGCCAAGAGGGACAGGGGGTCTATAATAATTCACCCCTCCACTTT
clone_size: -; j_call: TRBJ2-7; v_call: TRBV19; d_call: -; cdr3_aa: CASRKEYEQYF; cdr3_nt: TGTGCCAGTCGCAAGGAGTACGAGCAGTACTTC
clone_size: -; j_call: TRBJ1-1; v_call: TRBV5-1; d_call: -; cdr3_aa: CASSPLGEGTEAFF; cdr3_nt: TGCGCCAGCAGCCCCCTAGGGGAGGGCACTGAAGCTTTCTTT
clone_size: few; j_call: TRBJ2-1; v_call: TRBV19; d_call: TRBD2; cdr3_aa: CASNRGVSYNEQFF; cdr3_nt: TGTGCTAGTAATCGGGGGGTCTCCTACAATGAGCAGTTCTTC
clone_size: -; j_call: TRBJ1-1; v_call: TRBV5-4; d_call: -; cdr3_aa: CASSLPDSQAFF; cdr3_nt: TGTGCCAGCAGCCTTCCGGACAGTCAAGCTTTCTTT
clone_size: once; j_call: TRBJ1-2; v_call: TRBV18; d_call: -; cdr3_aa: CASSPDGNYGYTF; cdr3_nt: TGTGCCAGCTCACCGGACGGGAACTATGGCTACACCTTC
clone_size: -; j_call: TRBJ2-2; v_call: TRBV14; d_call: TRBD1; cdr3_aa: CASSQDKARGHHGELFF; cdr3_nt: TGTGCCAGCAGCCAAGACAAGGCCAGGGGGCATCACGGGGAGCTGTTTTTT
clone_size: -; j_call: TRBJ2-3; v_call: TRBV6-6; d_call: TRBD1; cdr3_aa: CASSAGQAVQGTQYF; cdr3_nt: TGTGCCAGCAGTGCTGGACAGGCCGTTCAAGGTACGCAGTATTTT
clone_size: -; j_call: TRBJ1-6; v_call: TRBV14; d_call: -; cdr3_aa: CASSQSSIRIAANSPLHF; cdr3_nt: TGTGCCAGCAGCCAAAGCTCGATCCGTATCGCAGCTAATTCACCCCTCCACTTT
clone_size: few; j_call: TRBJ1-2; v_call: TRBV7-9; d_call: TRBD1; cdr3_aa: CASPGNRGDYGYTF; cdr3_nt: TGTGCCAGCCCCGGCAACAGGGGAGACTATGGCTACACCTTC
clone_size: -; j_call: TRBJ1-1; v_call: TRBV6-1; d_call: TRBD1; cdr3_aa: CASSTSTGPTEAFF; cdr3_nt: TGTGCCAGCAGCACCTCGACAGGGCCAACTGAAGCTTTCTTT
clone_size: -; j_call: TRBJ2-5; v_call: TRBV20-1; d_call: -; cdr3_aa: CSALQETQYF; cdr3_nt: TGCAGTGCCTTACAAGAGACCCAGTACTTC
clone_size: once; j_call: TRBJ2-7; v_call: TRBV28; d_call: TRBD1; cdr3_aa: CASSSGQGAYEQYF; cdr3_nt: TGTGCCAGCAGTAGCGGACAGGGGGCCTACGAGCAGTACTTC
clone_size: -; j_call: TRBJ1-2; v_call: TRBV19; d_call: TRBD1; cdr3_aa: CASNPNTGGIYGYTF; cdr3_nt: TGTGCCAGTAACCCAAATACAGGGGGGATCTATGGCTACACCTTC
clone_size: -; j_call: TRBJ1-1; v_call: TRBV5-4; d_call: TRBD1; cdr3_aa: CASSFEGTGGGRNTEAFF; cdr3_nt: TGTGCCAGCAGCTTCGAAGGGACAGGGGGCGGGAGGAACACTGAAGCTTTCTTT
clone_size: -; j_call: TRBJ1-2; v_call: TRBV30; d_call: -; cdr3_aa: CAWSVTVGPVYGYTF; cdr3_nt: TGTGCCTGGAGTGTCACAGTGGGTCCCGTGTATGGCTACACCTTC
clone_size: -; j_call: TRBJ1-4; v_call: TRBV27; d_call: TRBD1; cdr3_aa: CASQNLLRGQGKLFF; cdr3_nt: TGTGCCAGCCAAAACCTTCTGAGGGGGCAGGGAAAACTGTTTTTT
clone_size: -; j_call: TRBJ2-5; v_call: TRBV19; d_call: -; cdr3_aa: CASSLLQGTGETQYF; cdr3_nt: TGTGCCAGTAGTCTTCTCCAGGGGACGGGGGAGACCCAGTACTTC
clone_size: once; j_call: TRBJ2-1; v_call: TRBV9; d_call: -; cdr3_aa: CAIGSYNEQFF; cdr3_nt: TGTGCCATCGGGAGTTACAATGAGCAGTTCTTC
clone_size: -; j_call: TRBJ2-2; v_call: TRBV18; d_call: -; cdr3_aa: CASSPRETGFTGELFF; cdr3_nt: TGTGCCAGCTCACCGCGGGAAACAGGGTTCACCGGGGAGCTGTTTTTT
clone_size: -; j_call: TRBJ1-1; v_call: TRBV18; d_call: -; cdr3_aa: CASTREMNTEAFF; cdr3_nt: TGTGCCAGCACTAGGGAGATGAACACTGAAGCTTTCTTT